A selection of T cell receptor beta chains follows, all from one sample in a study of blood T cells in healthy people across ages. MiXCR, applied by TCRdb to the 5' RACE reads, yields one record per CDR3 protein. The repertoire has 1.4 million or so distinct CDR3 sequences, roughly 43% of them found once; the top ten carry about 4.1%. Material for sequencing was blood. These receptor sequences come from a woman aged 18 to 35 in good health. Each CDR3 is given without its conserved first and last residue.

TRBJ2-1,TRBV4-2,ASSPDPVDTYNEQF
TRBJ1-2,TRBV30,AWIRTGENYGYT
TRBJ2-3,TRBV6-2/TRBV6-3,ASGLTNTDTQY
TRBJ2-7,TRBV7-9,ASSPVLQYYEQY
TRBJ1-1,TRBV4-3,ASSQGHMNTEAF
TRBJ1-5,TRBV20-1,SAPPQAGQPQH
TRBJ1-2,TRBV29-1,SVVRQASTVDYT
TRBJ1-5,TRBV20-1,SARDPFGTGYLNSNQPQH
TRBJ2-1,TRBV14,ASSQPGLGPRNEQF
TRBJ2-1,TRBV5-1,ASSWKPGLAVNFGYNEQF
TRBJ1-2,TRBV6-2/TRBV6-3,ASSARTGKSGYT
TRBJ1-6,TRBV20-1,SARDRGYASYNSPLH
TRBJ2-1,TRBV14,ASSQEVWTNYNEQF
TRBJ1-5,TRBV10-3,AISESRVHRVNQPQH
TRBJ2-5,TRBV7-9,ASSLTTSAETQY
TRBJ1-6,TRBV4-3,ASSQVENSPLH
TRBJ2-3,TRBV15,ATSRVPVPSTDTQY
TRBJ1-1,TRBV6-5,ASSRTGQAEAF
TRBJ2-1,TRBV20-1,STPRDRVGRIYNEQF
TRBJ1-2,TRBV20-1,SAKTGINYGYT
TRBJ2-7,TRBV5-1,ASSYSSGFNNEQY
TRBJ2-7,TRBV29-1,SVFWDGSSYEQY
TRBJ2-1,TRBV3-1,ASSLEGQRDEQF
TRBJ2-1,TRBV5-1,ASSSGQRAGEQF
TRBJ2-3,TRBV11-2,ASSLLPGLAGVTDTQY
TRBJ2-7,TRBV10-3,AISGLAGFSYEQY
TRBJ2-2,TRBV20-1,SARDFFGGTLGAGELF
TRBJ1-2,TRBV20-1,SAKTDNYGYT
TRBJ1-2,TRBV20-1,SAEARLRGNYGYT
TRBJ2-7,TRBV20-1,SARDQGLAGDEQY
TRBJ2-1,TRBV6-5,ASSQVYAHLYNEQF
TRBJ1-4,TRBV18,ASSPLVATNEKLF
TRBJ2-7,TRBV7-2,ASSLGLAGAEQY
TRBJ1-6,TRBV3-1,ASSRGQGAFNSPLH
TRBJ1-1,TRBV18,ASSDPGQGARTEAF
TRBJ1-6,TRBV20-1,SARRTANSPLH
TRBJ1-2,TRBV6-1,ASSERTGCGYT
TRBJ1-5,TRBV10-3,AISGHPNQPQH
TRBJ2-1,TRBV20-1,SASPAGFNNEQF
TRBJ2-3,TRBV4-2,ASSQEDLTDTQY
TRBJ2-7,TRBV5-1,ASSPNRRQQY
TRBJ2-1,TRBV6-2/TRBV6-3,ASSGPSGGFSYNEQF
TRBJ1-2,TRBV7-2,ASSLQNNNYGYT
TRBJ1-1,TRBV5-1,ASSLAGTGPEAF
TRBJ2-5,TRBV20-1,SARRDRDQETQY
TRBJ2-3,TRBV10-3,AISEGGASTDTQY
TRBJ2-1,TRBV2,ASRTEPYNEQF
TRBJ1-5,TRBV12-3/TRBV12-4,ASSLRGPRPQH
.,TRBV29-1,SLLGGAGETQY